The TCR beta chain under discussion was sequenced for a study of CD8+ T cells in alopecia areata. Study as a whole: A regimen of oral tofacitinib, 5 to 10 mg twice daily, was given to treated patients. Study findings and constraints: The study found TCR sharing across patients less clear than in mice, possibly for HLA reasons. Scalp sequencing captures resident alphabeta T cells of normal skin too.

Following RNA extraction, reverse transcription yielded cDNA that acted as the sequencing template. Profiling relied on immunoSEQ multiplex PCR, and the TCRdb table lists in-frame clones only, not all of them. The repertoire holds about 70,000 clones, with more than 40% as singletons. Notes on this clone: Its antigen is not known.

Trimming cost V 1 base and J 2 bases; bases outside gene matches: 2. CDR3 size: 14 residues. Germline CDR1 is SQVTM and CDR2 is ANQGSEA. Lesional scalp tissue (obtained by punch biopsy) and peripheral blood were collected from alopecia areata patients. The rearrangement uses TRBV29-1 and TRBJ2-3; 8 bases agree with TRBD2. The starting material was CD8+ T cells sorted from blood, obtained at week 0. The clonotype comes from a human donor with alopecia areata. The CDR3 DNA follows: TGCAGCGTTGAAGCGGGAGGGCCCACAGATACGCAGTATTTT. It encodes CSVEAGGPTDTQYF.